The rows below give T cell receptor beta chains drawn from one sample of a study of patients and donors after allogeneic stem cell transplantation. TCRdb independently ran MiXCR on the RT-PCR reads; one entry per CDR3 protein. The sample yields about 18,000 distinct CDR3 sequences, approximately 4.4% seen once. What was sequenced was blood, either unsorted or a sorted T cell fraction (not recorded which). The receptor source for this set is a human donor who was either an allogeneic HSCT recipient or a stem cell or donor lymphocyte infusion donor (not recorded which). It is not recorded whose cells these are; they may come from a transplant donor. The CDR3 runs from the conserved cysteine through the conserved F or W.

j_call v_call cdr3_aa
TRBJ1-6 TRBV7-8 CASSSDRAANSPLHF
TRBJ1-1 TRBV28 CASRYGTAFF
TRBJ1-1 TRBV6-1 CASSQYGHPGEAFF
TRBJ2-1 TRBV9 CASSVGGWGHSKQFF
TRBJ1-2 TRBV18 CASSENRRTGEGYTF
TRBJ2-7 TRBV6-1 CASRWRDRQDYEQYF
TRBJ1-3 TRBV5-6 CASSLPGQGTGNTIYF
TRBJ2-5 TRBV6-2/TRBV6-3 CASSYAPQGGRETQYF
TRBJ2-5 TRBV27 CASSVSGGRLETQYF
TRBJ2-7 TRBV28 CASSLNEQYF
TRBJ2-7 TRBV7-9 CASSLGGPNSYEQYF
TRBJ2-1 TRBV7-9 CASSLIVSEQFF
TRBJ1-1 TRBV19 CASSIQPGMNTEAFF
TRBJ2-7 TRBV9 CASSLMGQGDEQYF
TRBJ1-5 TRBV7-9 CASSHGTGSNQPQHF
TRBJ2-1 TRBV5-4 CASSFGGLGKNEQFF
TRBJ1-5 TRBV2 CASSPKRTGGIRYSNQPQHF
TRBJ2-5 TRBV28 CASSLKEETQYF
TRBJ2-7 TRBV5-1 CASSLSQTGDEQYF
TRBJ1-3 TRBV12-3/TRBV12-4 CASSLETARGNTIYF
TRBJ1-1 TRBV20-1 CRRSGGWGTEAFF
TRBJ2-4 TRBV7-9 CASSPPRLGGTKNIQYF
TRBJ2-1 TRBV2 CASIRGRFTAYGGNEQFF
TRBJ2-7 TRBV5-6 CASSLAGGPANRGEQYF
TRBJ2-2 TRBV28 CASRRGLAMSGELFF
TRBJ2-5 TRBV18 CASSPQNLFVARDQETQYF
TRBJ2-3 TRBV7-7 CASSGGAGDTQYF
TRBJ2-2 TRBV3-1 CASSPLGHTGELFF
TRBJ1-5 TRBV20-1 CSARGTVDQPQHF
TRBJ2-2 TRBV12-3/TRBV12-4 CASSLVPGARGGELFF
TRBJ1-2 TRBV14 CASSQDQMDRSYGYTF
TRBJ1-1 TRBV25-1 CASSENTEAFF
TRBJ2-7 TRBV18 CASSLVPGQGRYEQYF
TRBJ2-5 TRBV6-5 CASSYGTAVQETQYF
TRBJ2-7 TRBV6-1 CASSELGVEQYF
TRBJ1-3 TRBV6-4 CANMYREAPGNTIYF
TRBJ2-3 TRBV11-3 CASSSNIAGRVTDTQYF
TRBJ1-2 TRBV4-1 CASSQGGVSYGYTF
TRBJ1-3 TRBV5-1 CASMLTTGAGNTIYF
TRBJ2-5 TRBV11-1 CASSTGGGETQYF
TRBJ2-1 TRBV20-1 CSAISGGANNEQFF
TRBJ2-7 TRBV5-1 CASSSDRGHEQYF
TRBJ2-1 TRBV6-1 CAISPRDRSYNEQFF
TRBJ2-7 TRBV6-5 CASSYDGGIGREQYF
TRBJ1-1 TRBV7-9 CASSWSGQGVVEAFF
TRBJ1-2 TRBV19 CASSIWDTVNYGYTF
TRBJ2-5 TRBV11-2 CASSAGTSGRIGQETQYF
TRBJ1-2 TRBV3-1 CASSQAAGPNYGYTF
TRBJ2-1 TRBV20-1 CSARDAGGRHNEQFF
TRBJ2-1 TRBV20-1 CSARPLEAGRISNEQFF
TRBJ1-3 TRBV25-1 CASSLGFSGNTIYF
TRBJ2-1 TRBV7-9 CASSRGRGEGTYNEQFF
TRBJ1-3 TRBV29-1 CSVQGSSGNTIYF
TRBJ2-2 TRBV19 CASSEGTSNTGELFF
TRBJ2-1 TRBV6-1 CASMRVNDCHEQFF
TRBJ2-5 TRBV5-6 CASSWGDREETQYF
TRBJ2-1 TRBV14 CASSQAGQGVDNEQFF
TRBJ1-6 TRBV28 CASSLAEVHSPLHF
TRBJ2-5 TRBV2 CASSENPGLAEETQYF
TRBJ2-2 TRBV6-1 CATTTGGRTSSGELFF